A selection of T cell receptor beta chains follows, all from one sample in a study of Ad26.COV2.S vaccination and SARS-CoV-2 variants. Produced via immunoSEQ multiplex PCR; TCRdb's table is partial and in-frame only. The sample has 300,000 to 500,000 clones, 88% seen once. The sample in question was peripheral blood, obtained in a trial of Ad26.COV2.S vaccine versus placebo. The source is a person between 18 and 59 years old who received the Ad26.COV2.S COVID-19 vaccine or a placebo. CDR3s include the opening cysteine and the closing phenylalanine or tryptophan. The order of the fields is clone size, V gene, J gene, CDR3 protein. The size of a clone is reported for some rows only, either as once, few or many, or as a class for expanded clones.

.	TRBV5-1	TRBJ1-4	CASSFEGEKLFF
.	TRBV2	TRBJ1-3	CASMYENLRSGNTIYF
.	TRBV7-9	TRBJ1-4	CASRRSGTGNEKLFF
.	TRBV19	TRBJ2-1	CASSTTSGGASYNEQFF
.	TRBV4-1	TRBJ2-2	CASSQGAEYTGELFF
.	TRBV2	TRBJ2-7	CASRPRTSPLEQYF
.	TRBV5-1	TRBJ2-7	CASSPGGGGIYEQYF
once	TRBV2	TRBJ1-4	CASLESGEKLFF
.	TRBV19	TRBJ1-6	CACRVWDRGRNSPLHF
.	TRBV5-1	TRBJ2-7	CASSFTGGGGNEQYF
.	TRBV30	TRBJ2-5	CAWSVRVQETQYF
.	TRBV7-9	TRBJ2-7	CASSLEVGPEQYF
.	TRBV11-2	TRBJ1-2	CASSPLTGPNYGYTF
once	TRBV19	TRBJ1-4	CASRGGGRKSEKLFF
.	TRBV10-3	TRBJ1-2	CAISVDRGENFGYTF
.	TRBV4-1	TRBJ2-5	CASSQDGIVETQYF
.	TRBV15	TRBJ1-1	CATSRDRGGRENTEAFF
.	TRBV5-4	TRBJ1-2	CASSLGARGYTF
.	TRBV10-2	TRBJ1-4	CASSGTGTGNNEKLFF
once	TRBV3-1/TRBV3-2	TRBJ1-2	CASSPTGTGIENGYTF
.	TRBV7-2	TRBJ2-3	CASSLGTSGGAWGTDTQYF
.	TRBV2	TRBJ1-4	CASTPGEEKLFF
.	TRBV6-5	TRBJ1-1	CASGASVGYTEAFF
.	TRBV2	TRBJ2-1	CASSEVSGVYNEQFF
.	TRBV6-5	TRBJ2-7	CASSPSGTGTYEQYF
.	TRBV6-5	TRBJ1-5	CASSLLLEGNQPQHF
.	TRBV6-6	TRBJ1-2	CASSYYGSLLNYGYTF
.	TRBV9	TRBJ1-4	CASSVTGSEKLFF
once	TRBV7-9	TRBJ2-5	CASSLAQGTQETQYF
once	TRBV4-3	TRBJ2-1	CASSRSGDEQFF
.	TRBV6-6	TRBJ1-3	CASSQTAFSGNTIYF
once	TRBV5-6	TRBJ1-1	CASSLGAALEAFF
.	TRBV6-5	TRBJ2-7	CATYGTLGPYEQYF
.	TRBV19	TRBJ2-3	CASRTPSTDTQYF
once	TRBV29-1	TRBJ1-2	CSVDEAGTGGPTYGYTF
.	TRBV30	TRBJ1-6	CAWSVGRSPLHF
once	TRBV6-2/TRBV6-3	TRBJ1-2	CASSYAGQGGDGYTF
.	TRBV27	TRBJ1-1	CASSFGAVGEAFF
.	TRBV7-2	TRBJ1-1	CASSDARGGTEAFF
once	TRBV2	TRBJ2-1	CASSYWDRGRELEFF
.	TRBV6-6	TRBJ1-4	CASSSTGFNEKLFF
.	TRBV27	TRBJ1-2	CASSLDRGFYGYTF
.	TRBV5-1	TRBJ1-3	CASSLGQGAHTIYF
.	TRBV6-5	TRBJ1-5	CASSAGTGGNQPQHF
.	TRBV27	TRBJ2-3	CASGASGGATDTQYF
.	TRBV5-6	TRBJ1-2	CASRYDRGGYTF